Listed below are T cell receptor beta chains from one sample, sequenced in a study of blood T cell repertoires in COVID-19. TCRdb keeps only in-frame clones here, not all; method: immunoSEQ multiplex PCR. The sample shows approximately 120,000 clones, roughly 69% of them seen only once. The sequenced sample consisted of peripheral blood. The receptors shown here come from a woman aged 70 to 79 with acute or convalescent COVID-19. Each CDR3 is given with its conserved first and last residue. The D gene is left open where the match is weak. Clone size is shown for a subset of rows, as once, few, many or a class of expanded clone.

D gene: TRBD1
J gene: TRBJ2-5
clone size: .
V gene: TRBV5-1
CDR3 DNA: TGCGCCAGCAGCTTGGAACAGGGGAAGCAAGAGACCCAGTACTTC
CDR3 protein: CASSLEQGKQETQYF

D gene: TRBD1
J gene: TRBJ1-1
clone size: few
V gene: TRBV7-2
CDR3 DNA: TGTGCCAGCAGCGCCACAGGGGGGGCTGAAGCTTTCTTT
CDR3 protein: CASSATGGAEAFF

D gene: .
J gene: TRBJ2-5
clone size: .
V gene: TRBV28
CDR3 DNA: TGTGCCAGCAGTCCCGGGCCAGAGGGCCAGTACTTC
CDR3 protein: CASSPGPEGQYF

D gene: TRBD1
J gene: TRBJ2-3
clone size: .
V gene: TRBV7-2
CDR3 DNA: TGTGCCAGCAGCTTAGGGACAGGGGCTGGCACAGATACGCAGTATTTT
CDR3 protein: CASSLGTGAGTDTQYF

D gene: TRBD1
J gene: TRBJ1-4
clone size: .
V gene: TRBV6-5
CDR3 DNA: TGTGCCAGCAGGAAGACAGGGGGTGTTAATGAAAAACTGTTTTTT
CDR3 protein: CASRKTGGVNEKLFF

D gene: .
J gene: TRBJ1-1
clone size: few
V gene: TRBV2
CDR3 DNA: TGTGCCACCGCCCGGGAAGGGTCTGAAGCTTTCTTT
CDR3 protein: CATAREGSEAFF

D gene: TRBD1
J gene: TRBJ1-1
clone size: few
V gene: TRBV4-3
CDR3 DNA: TGCGCCAGCAGCCAAGAAGTGGCAGGGGGCCCCACTGAAGCTTTCTTT
CDR3 protein: CASSQEVAGGPTEAFF

D gene: .
J gene: TRBJ1-2
clone size: .
V gene: TRBV13
CDR3 DNA: TGTGCCAGCAGCTCCCGGGACTTTTTTAACTATGGCTACACCTTC
CDR3 protein: CASSSRDFFNYGYTF

D gene: TRBD2
J gene: TRBJ2-3
clone size: .
V gene: TRBV19
CDR3 DNA: TGTGCCAGTAGTACTAGAGCGGGGGAAGATACGCAGTATTTT
CDR3 protein: CASSTRAGEDTQYF

D gene: .
J gene: TRBJ1-5
clone size: .
V gene: TRBV19
CDR3 DNA: TGTGCCAGTAGTATAGATCGGGACAATCAGCCCCAGCATTTT
CDR3 protein: CASSIDRDNQPQHF

D gene: .
J gene: TRBJ2-2
clone size: .
V gene: TRBV6-1
CDR3 DNA: TGTGCCAGCAGTGAAGCGGTCCTAGGCAACACCGGGGAGCTGTTTTTT
CDR3 protein: CASSEAVLGNTGELFF

D gene: .
J gene: TRBJ2-3
clone size: .
V gene: TRBV2
CDR3 DNA: TGTGCCAGCAGTGACAGGGCATGGGATACGCAGTATTTT
CDR3 protein: CASSDRAWDTQYF

D gene: .
J gene: TRBJ2-2
clone size: .
V gene: TRBV4-1
CDR3 DNA: TGCGCCAGCAGCTCCCCTCCCCTCCCCGAGCTGTTTTTT
CDR3 protein: CASSSPPLPELFF

D gene: .
J gene: TRBJ2-3
clone size: .
V gene: TRBV25-1
CDR3 DNA: TGTGCCAGCAGGGGCCGGAACCCCACAGATACGCAGTATTTT
CDR3 protein: CASRGRNPTDTQYF

D gene: .
J gene: TRBJ2-7
clone size: few
V gene: TRBV7-2
CDR3 DNA: TGTGCCAGCAGCTTAGGCGGGGTCGAGCAGTACTTC
CDR3 protein: CASSLGGVEQYF

D gene: TRBD1
J gene: TRBJ2-2
clone size: .
V gene: TRBV7-8
CDR3 DNA: TGTGCCACCCAACCGACAGGGAATACCGGGGAGCTGTTTTTT
CDR3 protein: CATQPTGNTGELFF

D gene: TRBD2
J gene: TRBJ2-7
clone size: few
V gene: TRBV29-1
CDR3 DNA: TGCAGCGTCACTAGCGGGACCTCCTACGAGCAGTACTTC
CDR3 protein: CSVTSGTSYEQYF

D gene: TRBD2
J gene: TRBJ2-3
clone size: .
V gene: TRBV6-2/TRBV6-3
CDR3 DNA: TGTGCCAGCAGTTTTGGGACTACTGCCCGCGATAATACGCAGTATTTT
CDR3 protein: CASSFGTTARDNTQYF

D gene: TRBD1
J gene: TRBJ1-1
clone size: .
V gene: TRBV29-1
CDR3 DNA: TGCAGCGCTCAGACTCACAGGGACAGCACTGAAGCTTTCTTT
CDR3 protein: CSAQTHRDSTEAFF

D gene: TRBD1
J gene: TRBJ2-1
clone size: .
V gene: TRBV9
CDR3 DNA: TGTGCCAGCAGCTTTACCGGGACAGGGGCCTACAATGAGCAGTTCTTC
CDR3 protein: CASSFTGTGAYNEQFF

D gene: TRBD2
J gene: TRBJ2-7
clone size: many
V gene: TRBV7-9
CDR3 DNA: TGTGCCAGCAGCTCTCGGACTAGCACCTCCTACGAGCAGTACTTC
CDR3 protein: CASSSRTSTSYEQYF

D gene: .
J gene: TRBJ1-4
clone size: .
V gene: TRBV18
CDR3 DNA: TGTGCCAGCTCACCAGGGGGGGCTAATGAAAAACTGTTTTTT
CDR3 protein: CASSPGGANEKLFF

D gene: .
J gene: TRBJ2-1
clone size: few
V gene: TRBV3-1/TRBV3-2
CDR3 DNA: TGTGCCAGCAGCCAAGACCCAAACAATGAGCAGTTCTTC
CDR3 protein: CASSQDPNNEQFF

D gene: .
J gene: TRBJ1-1
clone size: .
V gene: TRBV6-5
CDR3 DNA: TGTGCCAGCGGGTTTGGACAGAACACTGAAGCTTTCTTT
CDR3 protein: CASGFGQNTEAFF

D gene: .
J gene: TRBJ2-1
clone size: few
V gene: TRBV9
CDR3 DNA: TGTGCCAGCAGCTTCGGGACCCTGGGAGGTGAGCAGTTCTTC
CDR3 protein: CASSFGTLGGEQFF

D gene: TRBD2
J gene: TRBJ2-3
clone size: once
V gene: TRBV7-9
CDR3 DNA: TGTGCCAGCAGCTCGGGACTAGCGGGAGAAACAGATACGCAGTATTTT
CDR3 protein: CASSSGLAGETDTQYF

D gene: TRBD1
J gene: TRBJ2-2
clone size: few
V gene: TRBV7-3
CDR3 DNA: TGTGCCAGCAGCCCGGGACAGGGTTATGGCGGGGAGCTGTTTTTT
CDR3 protein: CASSPGQGYGGELFF

D gene: TRBD1
J gene: TRBJ1-4
clone size: .
V gene: TRBV11-2
CDR3 DNA: TGTGCCAGCAGCTTAGATCATTGGACAGGGGACGAAAAACTGTTTTTT
CDR3 protein: CASSLDHWTGDEKLFF

D gene: TRBD1
J gene: TRBJ1-3
clone size: few
V gene: TRBV6-6
CDR3 DNA: TGTGCCAGCACCTCGACAGGGGCATCCGGAAACACCATATATTTT
CDR3 protein: CASTSTGASGNTIYF

D gene: .
J gene: TRBJ1-6
clone size: once
V gene: TRBV6-1
CDR3 DNA: TGTGCCAGCAGTGAAGCTCCGTGGAGGAATTCACCCCTCCACTTT
CDR3 protein: CASSEAPWRNSPLHF

D gene: .
J gene: TRBJ2-5
clone size: .
V gene: TRBV27
CDR3 DNA: TGTGCCAGCAGCACCACCCGAGTATCCGAGACCCAGTACTTC
CDR3 protein: CASSTTRVSETQYF

D gene: .
J gene: TRBJ2-3
clone size: .
V gene: TRBV5-6
CDR3 DNA: TGTGCCAGCAGCTGGAGGCTAGACACAGATACGCAGTATTTT
CDR3 protein: CASSWRLDTDTQYF

D gene: TRBD1
J gene: TRBJ2-5
clone size: .
V gene: TRBV18
CDR3 DNA: TGTGCCAGCTCATTCCAGGGGGCGGAAGAGACCCAGTACTTC
CDR3 protein: CASSFQGAEETQYF

D gene: TRBD1
J gene: TRBJ2-7
clone size: .
V gene: TRBV28
CDR3 DNA: TGTGCCAGCAGACGAACAGGACAGGGCTCCAACGAGCAGTACTTC
CDR3 protein: CASRRTGQGSNEQYF

D gene: TRBD1
J gene: TRBJ2-5
clone size: .
V gene: TRBV11-2
CDR3 DNA: TGTGCCAGCAGCGGGCACAGGGGGCCGGGGGAGACCCAGTACTTC
CDR3 protein: CASSGHRGPGETQYF

D gene: .
J gene: TRBJ1-6
clone size: .
V gene: TRBV6-4
CDR3 DNA: TGTGCCAGCAGTGACTCGCTAACTTCACCCCTCCACTTT
CDR3 protein: CASSDSLTSPLHF

D gene: TRBD2
J gene: TRBJ2-1
clone size: few
V gene: TRBV24-1
CDR3 DNA: TGTGCCACCAGTGAACACGGGACTAGCGGGATACACTCCTACAATGAGCAGTTCTTC
CDR3 protein: CATSEHGTSGIHSYNEQFF

D gene: .
J gene: TRBJ1-6
clone size: .
V gene: TRBV30
CDR3 DNA: TGTGCCTGGAGTGTACCTTCAGTTCATAATTCACCCCTCCACTTT
CDR3 protein: CAWSVPSVHNSPLHF

D gene: .
J gene: TRBJ1-2
clone size: once
V gene: TRBV7-8
CDR3 DNA: TGTGCCACCACATCCAGGATAGGCGGGTATGGCTACACCTTC
CDR3 protein: CATTSRIGGYGYTF

D gene: .
J gene: TRBJ2-7
clone size: .
V gene: TRBV6-5
CDR3 DNA: TGTGCCAGCAGTTACTCAGGGGGGGGAAGCTCCTACGAGCAGTACTTC
CDR3 protein: CASSYSGGGSSYEQYF

D gene: .
J gene: TRBJ1-1
clone size: .
V gene: TRBV5-6
CDR3 DNA: TGTGCCAGCAGCTTTGATACGGGACACTTGAACACTGAAGCTTTCTTT
CDR3 protein: CASSFDTGHLNTEAFF

D gene: TRBD1
J gene: TRBJ1-1
clone size: few
V gene: TRBV9
CDR3 DNA: TGTGCCAGCAGCGAGGGACAGGCAGGTGAAGCTTTCTTT
CDR3 protein: CASSEGQAGEAFF

D gene: .
J gene: TRBJ2-5
clone size: .
V gene: TRBV7-9
CDR3 DNA: TGTGCCAGCAGCCCCCCGGGGAGTTACCAAGAGACCCAGTACTTC
CDR3 protein: CASSPPGSYQETQYF

D gene: .
J gene: TRBJ2-3
clone size: .
V gene: TRBV7-3
CDR3 DNA: TGTGCCAGCAGTCTGGGAGGCAGCGCTGGAGATACGCAGTATTTT
CDR3 protein: CASSLGGSAGDTQYF

D gene: .
J gene: TRBJ2-5
clone size: few
V gene: TRBV29-1
CDR3 DNA: TGCAGCGTTGCGTCGGGGTCGGAGACCCAGTACTTC
CDR3 protein: CSVASGSETQYF

D gene: TRBD1
J gene: TRBJ1-1
clone size: .
V gene: TRBV27
CDR3 DNA: TGTGCCAGCAGTTTCCTAAGACAGGGAGAAGCTTTCTTT
CDR3 protein: CASSFLRQGEAFF

D gene: .
J gene: TRBJ1-2
clone size: .
V gene: TRBV5-1
CDR3 DNA: TGCGCCAGCAGCCCGCGGACAGATTCCTATGGCTACACCTTC
CDR3 protein: CASSPRTDSYGYTF

D gene: .
J gene: TRBJ2-1
clone size: .
V gene: TRBV5-1
CDR3 DNA: TGCGCCAGCAGCTTGGGCGGCCAGACCTACAATGAGCAGTTCTTC
CDR3 protein: CASSLGGQTYNEQFF

D gene: .
J gene: TRBJ2-5
clone size: .
V gene: TRBV18
CDR3 DNA: TGTGCCAGCTCACCACCAGCAGGGTTGGAGACCCAGTACTTC
CDR3 protein: CASSPPAGLETQYF

D gene: .
J gene: TRBJ1-4
clone size: .
V gene: TRBV7-2
CDR3 DNA: TGTGCCAGCAGCACTAGACCCGGGGAGGCTAATGAAAAACTGTTTTTT
CDR3 protein: CASSTRPGEANEKLFF

D gene: .
J gene: TRBJ2-6
clone size: once
V gene: TRBV2
CDR3 DNA: TGTGCCAGCACCCTGAGGCGAAGGGGGATCTCTGGGGCCAACGTCCTGACTTTC
CDR3 protein: CASTLRRRGISGANVLTF

D gene: .
J gene: TRBJ2-1
clone size: .
V gene: TRBV29-1
CDR3 DNA: TGCAGCGCTCTTGGGGCGGGGGAGCAGTTCTTC
CDR3 protein: CSALGAGEQFF

D gene: TRBD2
J gene: TRBJ2-7
clone size: once
V gene: TRBV5-1
CDR3 DNA: TGCGCCAGCGGGCTAGCGGACTCCTACGAGCAGTACTTC
CDR3 protein: CASGLADSYEQYF

D gene: .
J gene: TRBJ1-1
clone size: few
V gene: TRBV12-3/TRBV12-4
CDR3 DNA: TGTGCCAGCACCCGCGGGGCTGAAGCTTTCTTT
CDR3 protein: CASTRGAEAFF

D gene: .
J gene: TRBJ2-2
clone size: .
V gene: TRBV5-1
CDR3 DNA: TGCGCCAGCAGCTTGGGCAGGGAAGGAACCGGGGAGCTGTTTTTT
CDR3 protein: CASSLGREGTGELFF

D gene: TRBD2
J gene: TRBJ2-5
clone size: .
V gene: TRBV5-1
CDR3 DNA: TGCGCCAGCAGACTAGCGCCCGCGCAAGAGACCCAGTACTTC
CDR3 protein: CASRLAPAQETQYF

D gene: .
J gene: TRBJ2-7
clone size: .
V gene: TRBV9
CDR3 DNA: TGTGCCAGCAGCGTAGGGGGCACTTACTCCTACGAGCAGTACTTC
CDR3 protein: CASSVGGTYSYEQYF